Listed below are T cell receptor beta chains from one sample, sequenced in a study of blood T cell repertoires in COVID-19. The table came from immunoSEQ multiplex PCR; TCRdb's copy has only in-frame clones and leaves some out. The table records 150,000 to 200,000 clones, roughly 80% of them present only once. Material for sequencing was peripheral blood. These receptor sequences come from a woman aged 70 to 79 with COVID-19, enrolled during active disease. CDR3s include the opening cysteine and the closing phenylalanine or tryptophan. The order of the fields is J gene, D gene, clone size, V gene, CDR3 DNA, CDR3 protein. The D gene is left open where the match is weak. Some rows mark clone size as missing; the rest say once, few, many or name a class of expanded clone.

>TRBJ2-3|TRBD2|.|TRBV28
TGTGCCAGCAGTTCCAGACTAGCGGGGGGGAGAGATACGCAGTATTTT
CASSSRLAGGRDTQYF
>TRBJ2-1|.|.|TRBV28
.
CASSLSLQREGEQFF
>TRBJ1-1|TRBD1|few|TRBV3-1/TRBV3-2
TGTGCCAGCAGCCCTCAAAACAGGGGGCGTTCTGAAGCTTTCTTT
CASSPQNRGRSEAFF
>TRBJ2-5|.|.|TRBV10-2
TGCGCCAGCAGCGATCTCCAGGATCAAGAGACCCAGTACTTC
CASSDLQDQETQYF
>TRBJ2-5|TRBD2|.|TRBV5-1
TGCGCCAGCCACTACGGGGGGGCCCTCACCCAAGAGACCCAGTACTTC
CASHYGGALTQETQYF
>TRBJ1-2|.|.|TRBV5-5
TGTGCCAGCAGCTTGGATCACCAGGGCGGCTACACCTTC
CASSLDHQGGYTF
>TRBJ1-2|TRBD1|.|TRBV19
TGTGCCAGTAGTCGACAGGGGCGCGGTGTCTATGGCTACACCTTC
CASSRQGRGVYGYTF
>TRBJ1-2|TRBD1|few|TRBV28
TGTGCCAGCACATCCGAGGGGGCCCGGGGCTACACCTTC
CASTSEGARGYTF
>TRBJ2-1|.|.|TRBV2
TGTGCCAGTCGACTAGAGAGCTCCTACAATGAGCAGTTCTTC
CASRLESSYNEQFF
>TRBJ2-5|TRBD2|.|TRBV28
TGTGCCAGCAGTCCGCTGTCACTAGCGGGAGTGGAACAAGAGACCCAGTACTTC
CASSPLSLAGVEQETQYF
>TRBJ1-6|.|.|TRBV2
TGTGCCAGCAGTGAAGCGTTCCCTAGCTCCTATAATTCACCCCTCCACTTT
CASSEAFPSSYNSPLHF
>TRBJ1-3|.|.|TRBV19
TGTGCCAGTAGCAACGGACAGCTAGGAAACACCATATATTTT
CASSNGQLGNTIYF
>TRBJ1-2|.|.|TRBV12-3/TRBV12-4
TGTGCCAGCAGCGAGGGAAGGAAGCGCTACACCTTC
CASSEGRKRYTF
>TRBJ2-3|TRBD2|few|TRBV5-1
TGCGCCAGCAGCTTGGGTCAGAGCGGGGGGGCAGATACGCAGTATTTT
CASSLGQSGGADTQYF
>TRBJ1-3|.|.|TRBV7-6
TGTGCCAGCAGCCCCGGGGACACCATATATTTT
CASSPGDTIYF
>TRBJ1-2|TRBD1|.|TRBV6-4
TGTGCCAGCTCCTCCGGGACAGGGGGCATCTATGGCTACACCTTC
CASSSGTGGIYGYTF
>TRBJ2-3|.|.|TRBV15
TGTGCCACCAGCAGAGATCGGGGCACAGATACGCAGTATTTT
CATSRDRGTDTQYF
>TRBJ1-5|.|.|TRBV6-5
TGTGCCAGCAGGGTTGGACAGTATAGCAATCAGCCCCAGCATTTT
CASRVGQYSNQPQHF
>TRBJ1-5|TRBD1|once|TRBV6-2/TRBV6-3
TGTGCCAGCAGCCCCGACAGGGCCAATCAGCCCCAGCATTTT
CASSPDRANQPQHF
>TRBJ2-5|TRBD2|.|TRBV2
TGTGCCAGCGAGCGGGAGGCGACCCAAGAGACCCAGTACTTC
CASEREATQETQYF
>TRBJ1-1|.|.|TRBV30
TGTGCCTCAGTGCTCCACACTGAAGCTTTCTTT
CASVLHTEAFF
>TRBJ2-2|.|.|TRBV18
TGTGCCAGCTCACAGGGGTCGGGGGATCGGAACACCGGGGAGCTGTTTTTT
CASSQGSGDRNTGELFF
>TRBJ1-2|.|.|TRBV5-6
TGTGCCAGCAGCCTGGGGCCAGGGGCCCTCCGGGGCTATGGCTACACCTTC
CASSLGPGALRGYGYTF
>TRBJ2-2|TRBD1|.|TRBV5-6
TGTGCCAGCAGCAGGGGACAGGGGATCGTCACCGGGGAGCTGTTTTTT
CASSRGQGIVTGELFF
>TRBJ2-2|.|.|TRBV6-2/TRBV6-3
TGTGCCAGCAGCTTTTGGGGGAGGAGGACCGGGGAGCTGTTTTTT
CASSFWGRRTGELFF
>TRBJ1-2|.|.|TRBV5-1
TGCGCCAGCAGCTTGGGCAGGGCGATAGCTGGCTACACCTTC
CASSLGRAIAGYTF
>TRBJ1-5|.|.|TRBV7-6
TGTGCCAGCAGCTTAGAACCAGGGTTTAATCAGCCCCAGCATTTT
CASSLEPGFNQPQHF
>TRBJ2-3|TRBD2|.|TRBV5-6
TGTGCCAGCATGTACGGGACTAGCGTCACAGATACGCAGTATTTT
CASMYGTSVTDTQYF
>TRBJ2-7|.|.|TRBV7-2
TGTGCCAGCAGTCTTCAGGGGTACGAGCAGTACTTC
CASSLQGYEQYF